This T cell receptor beta chain was identified in a study of T cells expressing NK-cell markers. Across the study: Sequencing of TCR beta repertoires drew on sorted CD3+CD56+NKG2C+, CD3+CD56+NKG2C- and CD3+CD56-NKG2C+ T cells. Seven of the eight sequenced donors were HCMV-seropositive; one was seronegative. Study findings and constraints: There were four donors in whom these clonotypes also led the CD3+CD56-NKG2C+ fraction. The share of CD8+ T cells held by dominant NKG2C+ clonotypes was about 1.0-7.5% in 5 or 6 donors.

TCRdb reprocessed the 5' RACE reads, keeping one entry per CDR3 protein, no DNA. This repertoire comprises about 410,000 distinct CDR3 sequences; its ten largest clones make up over 8.5%. On this clonotype: The antigen is not known.

CDR3 length equals 14 residues. Per germline, CDR1 SGHRS and CDR2 YFSETQ. The sequencing input was blood T cells: a sorted CD56 or NKG2C T cell subset, CD4+ or CD8+ T cells, or bulk PBMC T cells (not recorded which). The source is a woman between 50 and 59 years old in good health. This chain uses TRBV5-1 with TRBJ2-5. The CDR3 loop is CASSLGLIGETQYF.